This TCR beta chain derives from a study of shared clonotypes between healthy human individuals. Overall study results and limits: Deeper or shallower sequencing was expected to change how clonotypes are shared among donors. Among the subsets, naive ones generally showed larger estimated richness than memory ones.

CDR3 size: 11 residues. Germline V gives CDR1 DFQATT, CDR2 SNEGSKA (reference sequence). V dropped 5 bases and J dropped 7 bases, with 9 bases sitting between them. TCRdb keeps only in-frame clones here, not all; method: immunoSEQ multiplex PCR. The sample has about 2.1 million clones, about 92% seen once. CD8 cells classed as naive were CD45RO-negative and positively selected for CCR7, excluding terminally differentiated effector memory CD45RA+ cells. Healthy HIV-negative adults without recent acute infections or vaccinations served as donors. Remarks on this clone: Its target is not known.

Specimen: naive CD8+ T cells from PBMCs. The chain is built from TRBV20-1 and TRBJ2-1, with D unclear. The receptor's source is a man aged 18 to 30 in good health. Some clones in this sample may be carry-over from other donors' samples. The CDR3, as DNA: TGCAGTGCTCCAAAAGAAAATGAGCAGTTCTTC. It encodes CSAPKENEQFF.